The rows below give T cell receptor beta chains drawn from one sample of a study of cytomegalovirus exposure and HLA in healthy donors. This table comes from immunoSEQ multiplex PCR, and its TCRdb copy is limited to in-frame clones, with some not included. Of over 150,000 clones in the sample, 70% to 80% were seen once. The sequencing sample was made of PBMCs. These receptors came from a woman aged 55-70 years in good health and CMV-seropositive. Each CDR3 is given with its conserved first and last residue. The D gene is left open where the match is weak. Clone size is not always given. Where it is, it says once, few, many or a class for expanded clones.

D gene	clone size	V gene	J gene	CDR3 protein	CDR3 DNA
TRBD1	NA	TRBV2	TRBJ2-7	CASSGDRDIYEQYF	TGTGCCAGCAGCGGGGACAGAGATATCTACGAGCAGTACTTC
TRBD1	NA	TRBV5-1	TRBJ1-2	CASSPTGGGYGYTF	TGCGCCAGCAGCCCGACAGGGGGCGGCTATGGCTACACCTTC
TRBD2	NA	TRBV30	TRBJ2-3	CAWSVGLAGFSDTQYF	TGTGCCTGGAGTGTAGGCCTAGCGGGTTTCTCAGATACGCAGTATTTT
NA	NA	TRBV7-7	TRBJ2-5	CASSLSGLPPETQYF	TGTGCCAGCAGCCTTTCGGGACTCCCCCCAGAGACCCAGTACTTC
NA	once	TRBV7-9	TRBJ2-2	CSSSPTAPGWDTGELFF	TGTTCCAGCAGCCCAACTGCGCCCGGGTGGGACACCGGGGAGCTGTTTTTT
TRBD1	NA	TRBV5-6	TRBJ1-1	CASSWSTGGSATEAFF	TGTGCCAGCAGCTGGTCAACAGGGGGTTCGGCCACTGAAGCTTTCTTT
NA	NA	TRBV11-2	TRBJ2-7	CASSSRLVSNEQYF	TGTGCCAGCAGCTCGAGACTAGTAAGTAACGAGCAGTACTTC
TRBD2	NA	TRBV6-1	TRBJ2-1	CASSEYQLAFDEQFF	TGTGCCAGCAGTGAATACCAACTAGCGTTCGATGAGCAGTTCTTC
NA	NA	TRBV28	TRBJ1-4	CASSLLRGSGKLFF	TGTGCCAGCAGTTTACTGCGGGGCTCCGGGAAACTGTTTTTT
NA	NA	TRBV7-3	TRBJ1-1	CASSSSGLNTEAFF	TGTGCCAGCAGCTCCTCAGGGTTGAACACTGAAGCTTTCTTT
TRBD1	NA	TRBV4-1	TRBJ1-1	CASRLRGEGALSSEAFF	TGCGCCAGCCGCCTTCGGGGAGAGGGGGCGTTGTCCTCTGAAGCTTTCTTT
NA	NA	TRBV6-6	TRBJ2-1	CASSLDNYNEQFF	TGTGCCAGCAGTTTAGACAACTACAATGAGCAGTTCTTC
NA	once	TRBV6-1	TRBJ1-5	CASVGAGDQPQHF	TGTGCCAGCGTGGGGGCAGGGGATCAGCCCCAGCATTTT
TRBD2	NA	TRBV4-1	TRBJ2-7	CASSLEAGGPYEQYF	TGCGCCAGCAGCCTCGAGGCGGGGGGGCCGTACGAGCAGTACTTC
NA	NA	TRBV5-1	TRBJ2-3	CASSPDTTSTDTQYF	TGCGCCAGCAGCCCCGACACAACTAGCACAGATACGCAGTATTTT
NA	few	TRBV12-1	TRBJ1-2	CASSFLQNYGYTF	TGTGCCAGCAGCTTTCTACAGAACTATGGCTACACCTTC
TRBD1	NA	TRBV5-1	TRBJ2-7	CASSFGQGGEQYF	TGCGCCAGCAGCTTCGGACAGGGTGGGGAGCAGTACTTC
NA	few	TRBV10-1	TRBJ2-1	CASSDREGVSYNEQFF	TGCGCCAGCAGTGACAGGGAGGGGGTCTCCTACAATGAGCAGTTCTTC
NA	NA	TRBV7-2	TRBJ2-5	CASKGAGETQYF	TGTGCCAGCAAAGGGGCCGGGGAGACCCAGTACTTC
TRBD1	few	TRBV6-1	TRBJ2-6	CASSVTGPNYSGANVLTF	TGTGCCAGCAGTGTGACAGGGCCCAACTACTCTGGGGCCAACGTCCTGACTTTC
NA	NA	TRBV5-1	TRBJ2-1	CASSLDRVEYNEQFF	TGCGCCAGCAGCTTGGACAGGGTGGAGTACAATGAGCAGTTCTTC
NA	NA	TRBV28	TRBJ2-3	CASSTNSLRQYF	TGTGCCAGCAGTACTAACTCACTCCGGCAGTATTTT
NA	NA	TRBV6-5	TRBJ2-4	CASSYAAGLTYIQYF	TGTGCCAGCAGTTACGCGGCAGGGTTGACGTACATTCAGTACTTC
NA	NA	TRBV5-1	TRBJ1-3	CASSLTTGSGNTIYF	TGCGCCAGCAGCTTGACAACAGGCTCTGGAAACACCATATATTTT
NA	NA	TRBV5-6	TRBJ2-5	CASSRPRLREETQYF	TGTGCCAGCAGCCGACCTCGACTAAGGGAAGAGACCCAGTACTTC
NA	NA	TRBV2	TRBJ2-5	CASSEVGFSNRQETQYF	TGTGCCAGCAGTGAAGTCGGTTTCTCTAACCGCCAAGAGACCCAGTACTTC
TRBD1	NA	TRBV11-2	TRBJ1-4	CASSPSTGRNEKLFF	TGTGCCAGCAGCCCATCGACAGGGAGGAATGAAAAACTGTTTTTT
TRBD1	NA	TRBV11-3	TRBJ2-7	CASSLYGDRGTYEQYF	TGTGCCAGCAGCTTGTATGGGGACAGGGGCACCTACGAGCAGTACTTC
TRBD1	NA	TRBV6-1	TRBJ1-5	CASSERAGTGFEPQHF	TGTGCCAGCAGTGAGCGCGCCGGGACAGGGTTTGAGCCCCAGCATTTT
NA	NA	TRBV27	TRBJ2-2	CASSLTTINTGELFF	TGTGCCAGCAGTTTAACGACTATTAACACCGGGGAGCTGTTTTTT
NA	NA	TRBV19	TRBJ2-7	CASRWRGGPGEQYF	TGTGCCAGTAGATGGCGGGGCGGACCGGGCGAGCAGTACTTC
NA	NA	TRBV5-4	TRBJ2-7	CASSFSSYEQYF	TGTGCCAGCAGCTTCAGCTCCTACGAGCAGTACTTC
TRBD2	NA	TRBV6-4	TRBJ2-5	CASSDLLTSGNIQETQYF	TGTGCCAGCAGTGACCTCTTGACTAGCGGGAACATACAAGAGACCCAGTACTTC